This is a list of T cell receptor beta chains from one sample in a study of lymphopenia after photon versus proton radiotherapy. Repertoires were generated with immunoSEQ multiplex PCR, while TCRdb's copy carries only in-frame clones and drops some. The sample shows about 60,000 clones, approximately 84% of them seen only once. The sequences come from peripheral blood, collected from a patient treated with proton-based radiotherapy. The receptors come from a man between 60 and 75 years old with pancreatic cancer. Both conserved end residues are part of each CDR3. Each record gives: D gene, V gene, clone size, J gene, CDR3 DNA, CDR3 protein. The D gene is left open where the match is weak. Some rows have no size entry. The others give once, few or many, or a class for an expanded clone.

D gene: TRBD2; V gene: TRBV18; clone size: -; J gene: TRBJ2-2; CDR3 DNA: TGTGCCAGCTCAGGACTAGCGGGAACGGTCCGGGAGCTGTTTTTT; CDR3 protein: CASSGLAGTVRELFF
D gene: TRBD1; V gene: TRBV18; clone size: -; J gene: TRBJ1-1; CDR3 DNA: TGTGCCAGCTCACCTGGACAGGCAAACACTGAAGCTTTCTTT; CDR3 protein: CASSPGQANTEAFF
D gene: TRBD1; V gene: TRBV5-1; clone size: -; J gene: TRBJ1-4; CDR3 DNA: TGCGCCAGCAGCAAGACTCCAGGGGGAAAGGCTAATGAAAAACTGTTTTTT; CDR3 protein: CASSKTPGGKANEKLFF
D gene: -; V gene: TRBV10-1; clone size: -; J gene: TRBJ1-5; CDR3 DNA: TGCGCCAGCAGTGAGACGGACCTGCCCCAGCATTTT; CDR3 protein: CASSETDLPQHF
D gene: -; V gene: TRBV11-2; clone size: once; J gene: TRBJ2-3; CDR3 DNA: TGTGCCAGCAGACGCCCTAGCACCCGCACAGATACGCAGTATTTT; CDR3 protein: CASRRPSTRTDTQYF
D gene: TRBD1; V gene: TRBV5-1; clone size: -; J gene: TRBJ1-2; CDR3 DNA: TGCGCCAGCAGCAAAGAAACAGGGGGCGTGGGCGGCTACACCTTC; CDR3 protein: CASSKETGGVGGYTF
D gene: TRBD1; V gene: TRBV14; clone size: -; J gene: TRBJ1-2; CDR3 DNA: TGTGCCAGCAGTCTTAACTACAGGGGGCATGGCTACACCTTC; CDR3 protein: CASSLNYRGHGYTF
D gene: TRBD2; V gene: TRBV19; clone size: -; J gene: TRBJ2-1; CDR3 DNA: TGTGCCAGTAGTTTAGCCTTCCCTAGCGGGAGACATGAGCAGTTCTTC; CDR3 protein: CASSLAFPSGRHEQFF
D gene: TRBD1; V gene: TRBV19; clone size: -; J gene: TRBJ1-3; CDR3 DNA: TGTGCCAGTAGTATACCGACAGGGACTGGAAACACCATATATTTT; CDR3 protein: CASSIPTGTGNTIYF
D gene: TRBD2; V gene: TRBV28; clone size: once; J gene: TRBJ2-5; CDR3 DNA: TGTGCCAGCAGTGGTTTAGCGGGAGGGCGGAGGGAGACCCAGTACTTC; CDR3 protein: CASSGLAGGRRETQYF
D gene: -; V gene: TRBV2; clone size: -; J gene: TRBJ1-5; CDR3 DNA: TGTGCCAGTACAGGGCCTTCAAGCAATCAGCCCCAGCATTTT; CDR3 protein: CASTGPSSNQPQHF
D gene: -; V gene: TRBV28; clone size: once; J gene: TRBJ2-3; CDR3 DNA: TGTGCCAGCAGTTTTGCGAGGGGGGGAGATACGCAGTATTTT; CDR3 protein: CASSFARGGDTQYF
D gene: TRBD2; V gene: TRBV7-2; clone size: -; J gene: TRBJ2-3; CDR3 DNA: TGTGCCAGCAGCTTTAGCGGGAGGGCAGGCACAGATACGCAGTATTTT; CDR3 protein: CASSFSGRAGTDTQYF
D gene: -; V gene: TRBV7-2; clone size: -; J gene: TRBJ2-5; CDR3 DNA: TGTGCCAGCAGGACACAGGGAAGGGAGACCCAGTACTTC; CDR3 protein: CASRTQGRETQYF
D gene: -; V gene: TRBV10-1; clone size: -; J gene: TRBJ1-4; CDR3 DNA: TGCGCCAGCAGGGGAAATCGAAGCGAAAAACTGTTTTTT; CDR3 protein: CASRGNRSEKLFF
D gene: -; V gene: TRBV4-2; clone size: -; J gene: TRBJ2-5; CDR3 DNA: TGTGCCAGCAGCCAGAATAGCCCAAGGACTAACCAAGAGACCCAGTACTTC; CDR3 protein: CASSQNSPRTNQETQYF
D gene: TRBD1; V gene: TRBV6-5; clone size: -; J gene: TRBJ1-1; CDR3 DNA: TGTGCCAGCAGGTCCCTACAGGGGGCTGTCACTGAAGCTTTCTTT; CDR3 protein: CASRSLQGAVTEAFF
D gene: TRBD2; V gene: TRBV18; clone size: -; J gene: TRBJ2-5; CDR3 DNA: TGTGCCAGCTCACCAAGGCTAGCGGGGACCGAAGAGACCCAGTACTTC; CDR3 protein: CASSPRLAGTEETQYF
D gene: -; V gene: TRBV15; clone size: -; J gene: TRBJ1-1; CDR3 DNA: TGTGCCAGCGGGCGGCAGACGAACACTGAAGCTTTCTTT; CDR3 protein: CASGRQTNTEAFF
D gene: TRBD2; V gene: TRBV27; clone size: -; J gene: TRBJ2-1; CDR3 DNA: TGTGCCAGCAGTCTAATGGCGGGAGGCCACAATGAGCAGTTCTTC; CDR3 protein: CASSLMAGGHNEQFF
D gene: -; V gene: TRBV30; clone size: -; J gene: TRBJ2-3; CDR3 DNA: TGTGCCTGGAGTTTCGGGGGCAGCGGCACAGATACGCAGTATTTT; CDR3 protein: CAWSFGGSGTDTQYF
D gene: -; V gene: TRBV11-3; clone size: few; J gene: TRBJ2-2; CDR3 DNA: TGTGCCAGCAGCTCCCCCCGTTCCGGGGAGCTGTTTTTT; CDR3 protein: CASSSPRSGELFF
D gene: -; V gene: TRBV11-3; clone size: -; J gene: TRBJ2-2; CDR3 DNA: TGTGCCAGCAGCCCCCAGGGGGGGAGACGCACCGGGGAGCTGTTTTTT; CDR3 protein: CASSPQGGRRTGELFF
D gene: -; V gene: TRBV9; clone size: -; J gene: TRBJ2-2; CDR3 DNA: TGTGCCAGCAGCTCAATCCTAAACACCGGGGAGCTGTTTTTT; CDR3 protein: CASSSILNTGELFF
D gene: -; V gene: TRBV6-5; clone size: -; J gene: TRBJ1-3; CDR3 DNA: TGTGCCAGCAGTTACTCTTCGCAGCACAGTGGAAACACCATATATTTT; CDR3 protein: CASSYSSQHSGNTIYF
D gene: -; V gene: TRBV7-9; clone size: once; J gene: TRBJ2-4; CDR3 DNA: TGTGCCAGCAGCTTAGTGGGGGGAGCCAAAAACATTCAGTACTTC; CDR3 protein: CASSLVGGAKNIQYF
D gene: -; V gene: TRBV5-1; clone size: -; J gene: TRBJ2-7; CDR3 DNA: TGCGCCAGCAGCTTGGATCCGGGGGCAGGGGAGCAGTACTTC; CDR3 protein: CASSLDPGAGEQYF
D gene: TRBD2; V gene: TRBV27; clone size: few; J gene: TRBJ2-5; CDR3 DNA: TGTGCCAGCAGTACTAGCGGGACATGGGGAGAGACCCAGTACTTC; CDR3 protein: CASSTSGTWGETQYF
D gene: -; V gene: TRBV18; clone size: few; J gene: TRBJ1-3; CDR3 DNA: TGTGCCAGCTCATCAAGCACAGTGAGGAGCTCTGGAAACACCATATATTTT; CDR3 protein: CASSSSTVRSSGNTIYF
D gene: TRBD2; V gene: TRBV6-1; clone size: few; J gene: TRBJ2-7; CDR3 DNA: TGTGCCAGCAGACAGCGGGAGTCCTACGAGCAGTACTTC; CDR3 protein: CASRQRESYEQYF
D gene: -; V gene: TRBV28; clone size: -; J gene: TRBJ2-3; CDR3 DNA: TGTGCCAGCAGTTTATTAGCAGATACGCAGTATTTT; CDR3 protein: CASSLLADTQYF
D gene: TRBD1; V gene: TRBV2; clone size: -; J gene: TRBJ1-4; CDR3 DNA: TGTGCCAGCAACCGGGGGACAGGCGAAAAACTGTTTTTT; CDR3 protein: CASNRGTGEKLFF
D gene: -; V gene: TRBV19; clone size: -; J gene: TRBJ2-3; CDR3 DNA: TGTGCCAGTTCCAGGGTTGTCACAGATACGCAGTATTTT; CDR3 protein: CASSRVVTDTQYF
D gene: TRBD1; V gene: TRBV19; clone size: -; J gene: TRBJ2-3; CDR3 DNA: TGTGCCAGTAGCCTGACAGGGTCAGGAGATACGCAGTATTTT; CDR3 protein: CASSLTGSGDTQYF
D gene: -; V gene: TRBV6-6; clone size: -; J gene: TRBJ2-7; CDR3 DNA: TGTGCCAGCAGTTTCTCTAGCTATCCCGCGGGCGAGCAGTACTTC; CDR3 protein: CASSFSSYPAGEQYF
D gene: TRBD2; V gene: TRBV19; clone size: -; J gene: TRBJ2-1; CDR3 DNA: TGTGCCAGTAGTTTATCACTAGCGGCTCTCTTAGGGGGGAATGAGCAGTTCTTC; CDR3 protein: CASSLSLAALLGGNEQFF
D gene: -; V gene: TRBV9; clone size: -; J gene: TRBJ2-3; CDR3 DNA: TGTGCCAGCAGCCGACAGGGGACTAACACAGATACGCAGTATTTT; CDR3 protein: CASSRQGTNTDTQYF
D gene: -; V gene: TRBV9; clone size: -; J gene: TRBJ1-2; CDR3 DNA: TGTGCCAGCAGCGCCCCCCGAGGGGGACCCCAAAGAGACTATGGCTACACCTTC; CDR3 protein: CASSAPRGGPQRDYGYTF
D gene: TRBD1; V gene: TRBV19; clone size: -; J gene: TRBJ1-5; CDR3 DNA: TGTGCCAGTAGTCTACAAGGACAGGTTCGAGGGGCCCAGCATTTT; CDR3 protein: CASSLQGQVRGAQHF
D gene: TRBD2; V gene: TRBV6-1; clone size: -; J gene: TRBJ2-2; CDR3 DNA: TGTGCCAGCAGTGCGGGGACTAGCGGGAGACGGCGCACCGGGGAGCTGTTTTTT; CDR3 protein: CASSAGTSGRRRTGELFF
D gene: TRBD2; V gene: TRBV28; clone size: -; J gene: TRBJ2-1; CDR3 DNA: TGTGCCAGCAGTACTAGCGGCACCTACAATGAGCAGTTCTTC; CDR3 protein: CASSTSGTYNEQFF
D gene: -; V gene: TRBV30; clone size: -; J gene: TRBJ1-5; CDR3 DNA: TGTGCCTGGACCCTAGGGGACGCTCAGCCCCAGCATTTT; CDR3 protein: CAWTLGDAQPQHF
D gene: TRBD2; V gene: TRBV7-2; clone size: -; J gene: TRBJ2-3; CDR3 DNA: TGTGCCAGCAGCTTAGATGCGGGAGGGCCGGATACGCAGTATTTT; CDR3 protein: CASSLDAGGPDTQYF
D gene: -; V gene: TRBV19; clone size: once; J gene: TRBJ2-1; CDR3 DNA: TGTGCCAGTAGTAACACACCTGGCTCCTACAATGAGCAGTTCTTC; CDR3 protein: CASSNTPGSYNEQFF
D gene: -; V gene: TRBV19; clone size: once; J gene: TRBJ2-2; CDR3 DNA: TGTGCCACTACGGTTCCGCCGGCCGGGGAGCTGTTTTTT; CDR3 protein: CATTVPPAGELFF
D gene: -; V gene: TRBV6-5; clone size: -; J gene: TRBJ1-2; CDR3 DNA: TGTGCCAGCAGCATCGGGGGCGCCTATGGCTACACCTTC; CDR3 protein: CASSIGGAYGYTF
D gene: -; V gene: TRBV9; clone size: -; J gene: TRBJ2-1; CDR3 DNA: TGTGCCAGCAGCGTAGGGGTACGTCTCAGCTCCTACAATGAGCAGTTCTTC; CDR3 protein: CASSVGVRLSSYNEQFF
D gene: -; V gene: TRBV18; clone size: -; J gene: TRBJ2-7; CDR3 DNA: TGTGCCAGCTCACCGTTATTAGACAGACCGCTCGAGCAGTACTTC; CDR3 protein: CASSPLLDRPLEQYF
D gene: -; V gene: TRBV11-2; clone size: -; J gene: TRBJ1-2; CDR3 DNA: TGTGCCAGCAGCTCGAAGGCCGAGGGAGGGAACTATGGCTACACCTTC; CDR3 protein: CASSSKAEGGNYGYTF
D gene: -; V gene: TRBV5-5; clone size: few; J gene: TRBJ1-5; CDR3 DNA: TGTGCCAGCAGCTTGGAAGGGTTCGGGCAGCCCCAGCATTTT; CDR3 protein: CASSLEGFGQPQHF
D gene: TRBD2; V gene: TRBV5-1; clone size: -; J gene: TRBJ2-7; CDR3 DNA: TGCGCCAGCAGCTGGGGACTAGCGGGAGGAAATGGCTACGAGCAGTACTTC; CDR3 protein: CASSWGLAGGNGYEQYF
D gene: -; V gene: TRBV18; clone size: -; J gene: TRBJ1-1; CDR3 DNA: TGTGCCAGCTCACCGATCAGGGAGAACACTGAAGCTTTCTTT; CDR3 protein: CASSPIRENTEAFF
D gene: -; V gene: TRBV7-7; clone size: -; J gene: TRBJ2-5; CDR3 DNA: TGTGCTACCACAACCGGAACAGGAGGTCGAGAGACCCAGTACTTC; CDR3 protein: CATTTGTGGRETQYF
D gene: -; V gene: TRBV28; clone size: -; J gene: TRBJ2-1; CDR3 DNA: TGTGCCAGCAGCCCCGGCCACTCCTACAATGAGCAGTTCTTC; CDR3 protein: CASSPGHSYNEQFF
D gene: TRBD1; V gene: TRBV14; clone size: -; J gene: TRBJ1-1; CDR3 DNA: TGTGCCAGCAGCCAGGGTCCGGGACAGGGGTTAAGGGGTGAAGCTTTCTTT; CDR3 protein: CASSQGPGQGLRGEAFF
D gene: TRBD2; V gene: TRBV7-8; clone size: -; J gene: TRBJ2-5; CDR3 DNA: TGTGCCAGCAGCCTAGGACTAGTCGGGAGCGGGGAGACCCAGTACTTC; CDR3 protein: CASSLGLVGSGETQYF
D gene: TRBD2; V gene: TRBV29-1; clone size: -; J gene: TRBJ2-1; CDR3 DNA: TGCAGCGCCCCAATGGCCGGGAGGGTGAGCTCCTACAATGAGCAGTTCTTC; CDR3 protein: CSAPMAGRVSSYNEQFF
D gene: -; V gene: TRBV5-1; clone size: -; J gene: TRBJ1-1; CDR3 DNA: TGCGCCAGCAGCTTTGGCTATGGGCAGCGGCGCTTGAATTCTGAAGCTTTCTTT; CDR3 protein: CASSFGYGQRRLNSEAFF
D gene: TRBD1; V gene: TRBV27; clone size: -; J gene: TRBJ2-3; CDR3 DNA: TGTGCCAGCAGTTTATGGCTAGGGACAGGGACCACAGATACGCAGTATTTT; CDR3 protein: CASSLWLGTGTTDTQYF
D gene: -; V gene: TRBV30; clone size: -; J gene: TRBJ1-6; CDR3 DNA: TGTGCCTGGATGATGGGACTTCAGAATTCACCCCTCCACTTT; CDR3 protein: CAWMMGLQNSPLHF